A single T cell receptor (beta chain) is shown here with its context. Donation came from healthy Caucasian individuals in Russia who were aged about 6 to 100. Per-sample PBMC isolation yielded at least 7 million cells. The record originates from a study of blood T cells in healthy people across ages. V lost 3 bases, J lost 11 bases, and 17 bases lay in between. Germline loops: CDR1 MNHEY, CDR2 SVGAGI. The CDR3 spans 14 residues. A J-beta primer mix and a sample-barcoded 5' primer were used in a second PCR of roughly 7 to 12 cycles. TCRdb reprocessed the 5' RACE reads with MiXCR, giving one entry per CDR3 protein. The sample shows roughly 1,500,000 distinct CDR3 sequences, 40% to 50% of them seen only once.

This clonotype was sampled from a woman aged 18-29 years in good health. Sequenced sample: blood. This chain links TRBV6-5 with TRBJ2-1, with D possibly matching TRBD2 (5 bases). CDR3 region: CASSYSPGENKQFF. The DNA of the CDR3 is TGTGCCAGCAGTTATTCTCCCGGGGAGAATAAGCAGTTCTTC.